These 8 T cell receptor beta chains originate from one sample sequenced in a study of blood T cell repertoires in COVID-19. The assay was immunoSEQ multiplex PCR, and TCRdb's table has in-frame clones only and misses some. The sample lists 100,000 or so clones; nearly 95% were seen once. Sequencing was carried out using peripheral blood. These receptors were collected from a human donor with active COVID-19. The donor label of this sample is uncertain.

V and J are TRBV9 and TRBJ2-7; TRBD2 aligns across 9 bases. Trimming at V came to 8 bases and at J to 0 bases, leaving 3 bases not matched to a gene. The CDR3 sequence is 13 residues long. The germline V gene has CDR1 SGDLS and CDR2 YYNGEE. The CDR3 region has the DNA TGTGCCAGTGGTAGCGGGGGCTCCTACGAGCAGTACTTC. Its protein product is CASGSGGSYEQYF.

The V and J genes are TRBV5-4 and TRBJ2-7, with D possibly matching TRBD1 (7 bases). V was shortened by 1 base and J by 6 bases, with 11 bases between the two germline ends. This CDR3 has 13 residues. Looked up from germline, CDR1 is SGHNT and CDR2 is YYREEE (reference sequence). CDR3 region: CASSLYRGGEQYF. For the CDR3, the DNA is TGTGCCAGCAGCTTGTACAGGGGAGGCGAGCAGTACTTC. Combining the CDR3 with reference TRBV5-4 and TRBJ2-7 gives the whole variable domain ETGVTQSPTHLIKTRGQQVTLRCSSQSGHNTVSWYQQALGQGPQFIFQYYREEENGRGNFPPRFSGLQFPNYSSELNVNALELDDSALYLCASSLYRGGEQYFGPGTRLTVT.

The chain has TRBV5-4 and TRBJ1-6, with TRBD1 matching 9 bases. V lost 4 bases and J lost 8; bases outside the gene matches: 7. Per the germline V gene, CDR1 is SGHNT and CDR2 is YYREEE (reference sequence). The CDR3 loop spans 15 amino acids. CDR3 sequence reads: CASSLGTGTDSPLHF. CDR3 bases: TGTGCCAGCAGCCTCGGGACAGGGACAGATTCACCCCTCCACTTT.

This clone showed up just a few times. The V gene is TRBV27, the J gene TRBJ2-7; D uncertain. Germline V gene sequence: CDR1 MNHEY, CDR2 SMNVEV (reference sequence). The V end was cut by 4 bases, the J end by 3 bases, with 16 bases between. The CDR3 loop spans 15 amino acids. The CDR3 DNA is TGTGCCAGCAGTTGGTCGTTGGGCAGAGTCTACGAGCAGTACTTC. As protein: CASSWSLGRVYEQYF.

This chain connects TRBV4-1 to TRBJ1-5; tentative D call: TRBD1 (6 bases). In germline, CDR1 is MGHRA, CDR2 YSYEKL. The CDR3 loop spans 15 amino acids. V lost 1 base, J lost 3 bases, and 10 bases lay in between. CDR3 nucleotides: TGCGCCAGCAGCCAAGTTGGGGGGGCCAATCAGCCCCAGCATTTT. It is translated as CASSQVGGANQPQHF.

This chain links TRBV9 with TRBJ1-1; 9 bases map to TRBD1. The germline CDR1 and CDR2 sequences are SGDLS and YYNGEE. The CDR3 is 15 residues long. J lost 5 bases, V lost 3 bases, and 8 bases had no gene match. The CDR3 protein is CASSERTGGWTEAFF. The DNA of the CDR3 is TGTGCCAGCAGCGAACGTACAGGGGGCTGGACTGAAGCTTTCTTT.

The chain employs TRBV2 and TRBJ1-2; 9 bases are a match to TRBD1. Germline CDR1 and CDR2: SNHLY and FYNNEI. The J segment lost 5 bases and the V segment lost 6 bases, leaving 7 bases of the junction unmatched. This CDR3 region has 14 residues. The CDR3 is CASRADRGLYGYTF. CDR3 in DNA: TGTGCCAGCAGAGCGGACAGGGGCTTATATGGCTACACCTTC.

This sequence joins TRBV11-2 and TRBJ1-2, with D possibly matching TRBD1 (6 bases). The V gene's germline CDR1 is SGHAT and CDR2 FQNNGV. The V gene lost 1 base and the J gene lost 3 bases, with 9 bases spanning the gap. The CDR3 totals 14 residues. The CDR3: CASSLGGQDYGYTF. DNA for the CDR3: TGTGCCAGCAGCTTAGGGGGACAAGACTATGGCTACACCTTC. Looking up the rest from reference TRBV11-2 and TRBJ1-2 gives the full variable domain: EAGVAQSPRYKIIEKRQSVAFWCNPISGHATLYWYQQILGQGPKLLIQFQNNGVVDDSQLPKDRFSAERLKGVDSTLKIQPAKLEDSAVYLCASSLGGQDYGYTFGSGTRLTVV.